These 4 T cell receptor beta chains came from one sample sequenced in a study of blood T cell repertoires in COVID-19. Repertoires were generated with immunoSEQ multiplex PCR, while TCRdb's copy carries only in-frame clones and drops some. The sample gives about 280,000 clones, roughly 87% of which show up once; 13% is in the top ten. Sample: peripheral blood. The receptors stem from a human donor in a cohort sampled during active COVID-19.

The chain uses TRBV3-1 (or the pseudogene TRBV3-2) and TRBJ1-5, with 7 bases aligning to TRBD1. Trimming removed 4 bases from V and 2 bases from J; junction bases left unmatched: 5. The length of the CDR3 is 15 residues. Germline lookup yields CDR1 LGHDT and CDR2 YNNKEL (reference sequence). CDR3 protein: CASSLSGQGNQPQHF. CDR3 sequence (DNA): TGTGCCAGCAGCCTCTCCGGACAGGGCAATCAGCCCCAGCATTTT.

This clone was detected ten times or more. The gene calls are TRBV7-8 and TRBJ2-7; a weak D match, TRBD1 (5 bases). The germline V gene has CDR1 SGHVS and CDR2 FQNEAQ. V was pared by 3 bases and J by 7 bases, with 7 bases between. The CDR3 covers 11 residues. The CDR3 reads CASSFSGEQYF. Here the CDR3 DNA reads TGTGCCAGCAGCTTCTCAGGGGAGCAGTACTTC.

The chain is built from TRBV27 and TRBJ2-7, with 7 positions matching TRBD2. Germline V CDR1 and CDR2: MNHEY, SMNVEV (reference sequence). Trimming took 6 bases from V and 2 from J; bases not matched to a gene: 7. The CDR3 runs 14 residues. CDR3 protein: CASRRERGTYEQYF. In nucleotides, the CDR3 is TGTGCCAGCAGGAGGGAGCGGGGCACCTACGAGCAGTACTTC.

This chain uses TRBV13 with TRBJ1-2, with 9 bases identical to TRBD1. This CDR3 region has 15 residues. Germline V gene sequence: CDR1 PRHDT, CDR2 FYEKMQ (reference sequence). With V trimmed by 1 base and J by 2 bases, 2 bases remained unmatched. The CDR3 bases are TGTGCCAGCAGCTTAGTCGGGACAGGGAACTATGGCTACACCTTC. It yields the protein CASSLVGTGNYGYTF. Supplemented by reference TRBV13 and TRBJ1-2, the full variable domain reads AAGVIQSPRHLIKEKRETATLKCYPIPRHDTVYWYQQGPGQDPQFLISFYEKMQSDKGSIPDRFSAQQFSDYHSELNMSSLELGDSALYFCASSLVGTGNYGYTFGSGTRLTVV.